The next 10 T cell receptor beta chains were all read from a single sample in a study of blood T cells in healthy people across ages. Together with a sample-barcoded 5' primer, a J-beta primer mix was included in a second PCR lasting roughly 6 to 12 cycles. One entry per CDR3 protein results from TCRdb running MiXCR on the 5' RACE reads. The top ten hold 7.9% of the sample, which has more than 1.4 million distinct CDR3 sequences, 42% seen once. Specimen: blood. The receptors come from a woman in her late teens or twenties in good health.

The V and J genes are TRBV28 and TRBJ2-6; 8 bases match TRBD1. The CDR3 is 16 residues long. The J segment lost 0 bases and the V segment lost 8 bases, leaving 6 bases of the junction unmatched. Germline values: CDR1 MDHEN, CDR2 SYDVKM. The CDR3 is CASRGTGGSGANVLTF. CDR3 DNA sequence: TGTGCCAGCCGTGGGACAGGAGGCTCTGGGGCCAACGTCCTGACTTTC.

The CDR3 loop reads CASSAGTASNYGYTF. For the CDR3, the DNA is TGTGCCAGCAGCGCGGGGACAGCCTCTAACTATGGCTACACCTTC. The gene calls are TRBV7-9 and TRBJ1-2; 7 bases align to TRBD1. V dropped 5 bases and J dropped 0; count of bases not matched to a gene: 6. Germline CDR1 is SEHNR and CDR2 is FQNEAQ (reference sequence). The CDR3 spans 15 residues.

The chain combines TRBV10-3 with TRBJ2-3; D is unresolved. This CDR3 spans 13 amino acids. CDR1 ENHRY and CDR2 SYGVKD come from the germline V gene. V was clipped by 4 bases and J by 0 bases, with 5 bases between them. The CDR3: CAISGVSTDTQYF. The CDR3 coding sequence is TGTGCCATCAGTGGGGTGAGCACAGATACGCAGTATTTT.

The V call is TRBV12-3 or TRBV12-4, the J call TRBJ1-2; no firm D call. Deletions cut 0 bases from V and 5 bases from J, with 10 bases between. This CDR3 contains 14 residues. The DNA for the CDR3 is TGTGCCAGCAGTTTAGCGCATGCCTCTTATGGCTACACCTTC. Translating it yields CASSLAHASYGYTF.

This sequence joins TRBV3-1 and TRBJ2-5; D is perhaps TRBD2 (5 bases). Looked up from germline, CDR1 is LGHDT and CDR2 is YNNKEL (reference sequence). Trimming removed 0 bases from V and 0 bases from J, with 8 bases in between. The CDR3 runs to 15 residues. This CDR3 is CASSQDVANQETQYF. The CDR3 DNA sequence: TGTGCCAGCAGCCAAGATGTAGCGAACCAAGAGACCCAGTACTTC.

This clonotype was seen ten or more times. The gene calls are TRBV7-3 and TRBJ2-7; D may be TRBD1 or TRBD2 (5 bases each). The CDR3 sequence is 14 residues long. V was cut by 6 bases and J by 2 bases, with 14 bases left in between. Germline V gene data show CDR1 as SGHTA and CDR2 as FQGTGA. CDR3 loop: CASSLDGGPYEQYF. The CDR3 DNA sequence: TGTGCCAGCAGTTTGGATGGGGGTCCCTACGAGCAGTACTTC.

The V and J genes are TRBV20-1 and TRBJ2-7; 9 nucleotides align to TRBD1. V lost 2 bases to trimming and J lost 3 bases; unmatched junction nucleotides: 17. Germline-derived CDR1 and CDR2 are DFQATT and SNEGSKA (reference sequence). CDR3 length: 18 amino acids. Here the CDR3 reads CSARNRDRVGKDLYEQYF. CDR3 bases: TGCAGTGCTAGAAACCGGGACAGGGTGGGGAAAGACCTCTACGAGCAGTACTTC.

Here the CDR3 reads CSARASGRAETQYF. In nucleotides, the CDR3 is TGCAGTGCTAGGGCTAGCGGGAGGGCGGAGACCCAGTACTTC. The chain couples TRBV20-1 to TRBJ2-5; 12 bases align to TRBD2. The length of the CDR3 is 14 residues. The germline CDR1 and CDR2 sequences are DFQATT and SNEGSKA (reference sequence). Losses at the gene ends were 3 bases for V and 5 bases for J; bases not matched to a gene: 4.

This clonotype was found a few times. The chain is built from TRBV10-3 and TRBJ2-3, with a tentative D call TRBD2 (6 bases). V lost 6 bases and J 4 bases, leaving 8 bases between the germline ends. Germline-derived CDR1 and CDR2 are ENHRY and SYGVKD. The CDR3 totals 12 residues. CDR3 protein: CAIRGGSDTQYF. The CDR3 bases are TGTGCCATCAGGGGGGGTTCAGATACGCAGTATTTT.

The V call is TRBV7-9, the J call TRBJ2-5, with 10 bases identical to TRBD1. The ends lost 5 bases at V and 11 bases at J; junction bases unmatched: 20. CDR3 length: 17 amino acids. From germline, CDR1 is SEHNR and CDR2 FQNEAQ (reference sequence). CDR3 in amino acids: CASSRTRGGTGDNEQYF. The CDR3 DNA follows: TGTGCCAGCAGCCGAACGAGGGGGGGGACAGGGGACAATGAGCAGTACTTC.